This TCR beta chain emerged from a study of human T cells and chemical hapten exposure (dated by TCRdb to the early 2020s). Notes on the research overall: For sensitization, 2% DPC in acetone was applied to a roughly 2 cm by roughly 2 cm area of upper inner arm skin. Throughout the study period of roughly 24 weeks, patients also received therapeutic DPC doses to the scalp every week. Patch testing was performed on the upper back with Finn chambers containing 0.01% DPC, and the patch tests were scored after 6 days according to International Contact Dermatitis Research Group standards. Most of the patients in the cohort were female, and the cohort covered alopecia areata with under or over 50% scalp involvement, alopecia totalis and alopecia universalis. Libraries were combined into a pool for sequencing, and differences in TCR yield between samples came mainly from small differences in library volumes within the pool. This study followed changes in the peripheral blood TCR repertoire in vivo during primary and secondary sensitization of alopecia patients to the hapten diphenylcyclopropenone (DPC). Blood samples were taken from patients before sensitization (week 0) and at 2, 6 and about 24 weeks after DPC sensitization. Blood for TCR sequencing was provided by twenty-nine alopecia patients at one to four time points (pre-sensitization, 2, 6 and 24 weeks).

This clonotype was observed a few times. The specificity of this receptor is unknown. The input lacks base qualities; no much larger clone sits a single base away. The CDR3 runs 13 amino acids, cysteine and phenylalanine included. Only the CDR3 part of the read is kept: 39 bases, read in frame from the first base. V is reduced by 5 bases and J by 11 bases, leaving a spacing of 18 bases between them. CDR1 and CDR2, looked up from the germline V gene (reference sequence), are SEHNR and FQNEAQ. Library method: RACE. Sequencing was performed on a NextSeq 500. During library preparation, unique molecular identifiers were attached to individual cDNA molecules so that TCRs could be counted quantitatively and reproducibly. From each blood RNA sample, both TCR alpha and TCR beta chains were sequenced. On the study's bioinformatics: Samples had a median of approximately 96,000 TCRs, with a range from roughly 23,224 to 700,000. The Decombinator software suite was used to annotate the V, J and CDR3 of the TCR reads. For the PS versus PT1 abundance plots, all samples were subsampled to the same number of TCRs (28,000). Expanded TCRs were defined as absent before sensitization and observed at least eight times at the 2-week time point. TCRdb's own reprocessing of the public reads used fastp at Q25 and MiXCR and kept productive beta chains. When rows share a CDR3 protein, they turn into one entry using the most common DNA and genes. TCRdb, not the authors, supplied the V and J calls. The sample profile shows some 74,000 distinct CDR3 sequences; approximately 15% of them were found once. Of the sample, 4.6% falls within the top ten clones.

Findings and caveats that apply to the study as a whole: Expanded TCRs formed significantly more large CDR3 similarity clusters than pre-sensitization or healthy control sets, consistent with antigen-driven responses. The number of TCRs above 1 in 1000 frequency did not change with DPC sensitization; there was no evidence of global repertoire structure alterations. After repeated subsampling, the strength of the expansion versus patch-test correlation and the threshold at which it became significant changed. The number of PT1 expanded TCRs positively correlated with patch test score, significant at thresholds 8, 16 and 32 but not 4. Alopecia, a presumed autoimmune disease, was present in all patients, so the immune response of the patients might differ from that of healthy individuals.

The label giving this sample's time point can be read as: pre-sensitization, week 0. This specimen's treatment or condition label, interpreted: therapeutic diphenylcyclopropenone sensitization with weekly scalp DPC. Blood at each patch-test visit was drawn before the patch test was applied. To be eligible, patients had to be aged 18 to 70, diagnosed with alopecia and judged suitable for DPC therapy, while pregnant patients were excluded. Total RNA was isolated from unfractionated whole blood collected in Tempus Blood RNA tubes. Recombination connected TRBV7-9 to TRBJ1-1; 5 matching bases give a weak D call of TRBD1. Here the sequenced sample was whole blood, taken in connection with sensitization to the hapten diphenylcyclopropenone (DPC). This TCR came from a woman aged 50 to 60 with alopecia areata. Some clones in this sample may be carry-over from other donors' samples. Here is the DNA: TGTGCCAGCAGCCCCCCGCAGGGAGTGCAGGCTTTCTTT. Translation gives CASSPPQGVQAFF.